What follows are 13 T cell receptor beta chains derived from one specimen sequenced in a study of graft-versus-host responses after intestinal transplantation. The antigens for these receptors are not known. The assay was immunoSEQ multiplex PCR, and TCRdb's table has in-frame clones only and misses some. The sample includes approximately 90,000 clones, 85% to 95% seen only once; the top ten take roughly 2%. The sequences come from unstimulated CD8+ T cells sorted from spleen or lymph node cells, collected before intestinal transplant. These receptors were obtained from a human donor who received an intestinal transplant.

This clone was seen more than once but under ten times. The chain recombines TRBV5-6 with TRBJ2-7; the D gene is possibly TRBD1 (8 bases). The CDR3 loop spans 14 amino acids. V lost 5 bases to trimming and J lost 3 bases, with 15 bases between them. Germline V gene data show CDR1 as SGHDT and CDR2 as YYEEEE. The CDR3 sequence: CASSSDRDYYEQYF. The CDR3 DNA reads as TGTGCCAGCAGTTCGGACAGGGACTACTACGAGCAGTACTTC.

The genes are TRBV10-1 and TRBJ1-5; tentative D call: TRBD1 (6 bases). The V end lost 1 base, the J end lost 0 bases, and 10 bases lay between the germline ends. The germline V gene encodes CDR1 WNHNN and CDR2 SYGVQD (reference sequence). This CDR3 contains 16 residues. CDR3 in amino acids: CASSEYQGNSNQPQHF. CDR3 coding DNA: TGCGCCAGCAGTGAGTATCAGGGGAATAGCAATCAGCCCCAGCATTTT.

This chain connects TRBV4-3 to TRBJ1-1; D gene uncertain. Germline values: CDR1 LGHNA, CDR2 YSLEER. This CDR3 has 13 amino acids. V lost 3 bases, J lost 4 bases, and 9 bases lay in between. CDR3 nucleotide sequence: TGCGCCAGCAGCCACGGGGAAGGCACTGAAGCTTTCTTT. Translation gives CASSHGEGTEAFF.

The chain couples TRBV7-9 to TRBJ2-2, with D perhaps matching TRBD2 (6 bases). Germline-derived CDR1 and CDR2 are SEHNR and FQNEAQ (reference sequence). This CDR3 has 15 amino acids. V lost 8 bases to trimming and J lost 1 base, with 14 bases between them. The CDR3 region has the DNA TGTGCCAGCGATCTGGCTAGCGAGAACACCGGGGAGCTGTTTTTT. Its translation: CASDLASENTGELFF.

The chain uses TRBV7-2 and TRBJ2-3, with 8 bases aligning to TRBD1. CDR1 and CDR2 (germline): SGHTA, FQGNSA. The V and J ends lost 5 bases and 1 base, in that order; junction bases with no gene match: 5. The CDR3 totals 15 residues. The CDR3, as DNA: TGTGCCAGCAGCCCGGACAGGGAGGGCACAGATACGCAGTATTTT. Protein sequence: CASSPDREGTDTQYF.

The chain has TRBV9 and TRBJ1-4, with D maybe TRBD1 (6 bases). Germline CDR1 reads SGDLS; CDR2 reads YYNGEE. V dropped 6 bases and J dropped 3 bases, with 15 bases sitting between them. The CDR3 covers 15 residues. DNA for the CDR3: TGTGCCAGCAACCGAGGGGGTGCTGCTAATGAAAAACTGTTTTTT. This gives the protein CASNRGGAANEKLFF.

The V call is TRBV30, the J call TRBJ1-1, with D unclear. This CDR3 has 12 residues. The germline V and J ends were trimmed by 5 bases and 1 base, with 8 bases remaining between them. Germline V lookup: CDR1 GTSNPN, CDR2 SVGIG (reference sequence). The CDR3 loop is CAWDGENTEAFF. DNA for the CDR3: TGTGCCTGGGACGGAGAGAACACTGAAGCTTTCTTT.

This sequence joins TRBV29-1 and TRBJ1-1; 7 nucleotides align to TRBD1. In germline, CDR1 is SQVTM, CDR2 ANQGSEA. Trimming took 4 bases from V and 1 from J; bases not matched to a gene: 3. The CDR3 extends over 13 amino acids. The CDR3 bases are TGCAGCGTTGTGCAGGGGGAGAACACTGAAGCTTTCTTT. Translated: CSVVQGENTEAFF.

Concerning this clone itself: Other DNA sequences in the same sample also yield this CDR3. V is TRBV4-3 and J is TRBJ2-3; 8 nucleotides agree with TRBD1. The V and J ends lost 0 bases and 2 bases, in that order; junction bases with no gene match: 7. Germline V lookup: CDR1 LGHNA, CDR2 YSLEER. This CDR3 contains 17 residues. The CDR3 coding sequence is TGCGCCAGCAGCCAAGAACGGCTACAGGGGGTCACAGATACGCAGTATTTT. It is translated as CASSQERLQGVTDTQYF.

The chain is built from TRBV11-2 and TRBJ1-4; D unclear. With 4 bases removed from V and 4 bases from J, the gap between germline ends came to 13 bases. The CDR3 spans 15 residues. Germline CDR1 SGHAT, CDR2 FQNNGV. The CDR3 DNA sequence: TGTGCCAGCAGCTCCGGGATTTCACATAATGAAAAACTGTTTTTT. Its protein is CASSSGISHNEKLFF. The whole variable domain, filled in from reference TRBV11-2 and TRBJ1-4, reads EAGVAQSPRYKIIEKRQSVAFWCNPISGHATLYWYQQILGQGPKLLIQFQNNGVVDDSQLPKDRFSAERLKGVDSTLKIQPAKLEDSAVYLCASSSGISHNEKLFFGSGTQLSVL.

This chain joins TRBV5-6 and TRBJ2-1; 13 positions match TRBD2. CDR3 size: 17 residues. Germline loops: CDR1 SGHDT, CDR2 YYEEEE. The V segment lost 7 bases and the J segment 2 bases; nucleotides outside the gene matches: 9. CDR3 in DNA: TGTGCCAGCGTAAACACTAGCGGGGGGGCCACCTACAATGAGCAGTTCTTC. Translated, it gives CASVNTSGGATYNEQFF.

This clone was seen only once. The rearrangement uses TRBV29-1 and TRBJ2-3, with 11 positions matching TRBD1. The CDR3 is 16 residues long. Germline V gives CDR1 SQVTM, CDR2 ANQGSEA. V was pared by 6 bases and J by 2 bases, with 10 bases of the junction left unmatched. The CDR3 region has the DNA TGCAGCGTGGGGGAGGGACAGGGGGTGGCCACAGATACGCAGTATTTT. This sequence encodes CSVGEGQGVATDTQYF.

The chain joins TRBV27 to TRBJ2-1, with D maybe TRBD1 (6 bases). The V and J ends lost 7 bases and 4 bases respectively, with 14 bases between them. Germline CDR1 MNHEY, CDR2 SMNVEV (reference sequence). The CDR3 totals 14 residues. This CDR3 is CASKRTANYNEQFF. The CDR3 DNA is TGTGCCAGCAAAAGGACAGCCAATTACAATGAGCAGTTCTTC.